This T cell receptor beta chain was observed in a study of T cell repertoires in cytomegalovirus infection. TCRdb itself ran the reads through MiXCR, one entry per CDR3 protein. The sample has some 700,000 distinct CDR3 sequences; 35% are singletons. The sequence derives from a human donor in good health (CMV status not recorded). Some clones in this sample may be carry-over from other donors' samples. Sequences were obtained from PBMCs.

The CDR3 nucleotides read TGTGCCAGCAGTGGGGCGGAGACGGGGATACGGGGGAAACTGTTTTTT. It translates to CASSGAETGIRGKLFF. The chain recombines TRBV2 with TRBJ1-4, with D possibly being TRBD1 (5 bases). This CDR3 is built from 16 residues. Germline CDR1 and CDR2: SNHLY and FYNNEI. V gave up 4 bases and J gave up 11 bases, with 23 bases separating them.